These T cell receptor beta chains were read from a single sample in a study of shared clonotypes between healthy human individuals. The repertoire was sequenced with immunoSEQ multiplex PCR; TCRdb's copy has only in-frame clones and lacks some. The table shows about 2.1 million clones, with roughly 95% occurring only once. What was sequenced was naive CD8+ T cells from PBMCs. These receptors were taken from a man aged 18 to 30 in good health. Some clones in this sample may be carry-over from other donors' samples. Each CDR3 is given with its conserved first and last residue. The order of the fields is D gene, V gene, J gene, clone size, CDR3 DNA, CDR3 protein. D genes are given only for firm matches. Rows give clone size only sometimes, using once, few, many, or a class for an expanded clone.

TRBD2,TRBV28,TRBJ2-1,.,TGTGCCAGCAGTTTATTTGGGAGGGAAAATGAGCAGTTCTTC,CASSLFGRENEQFF
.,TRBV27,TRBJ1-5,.,TGTGCCAGCAGTTCCAGGGTGGAGCAGCCCCAGCATTTT,CASSSRVEQPQHF
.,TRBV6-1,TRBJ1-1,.,TGTGCCAGCTCTCCCTGGGGGCGCGGGACTGAAGCTTTCTTT,CASSPWGRGTEAFF
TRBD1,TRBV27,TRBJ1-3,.,TGTGCCAGCAGGGATAGGACAGGGCCTGGAAACACCATATATTTT,CASRDRTGPGNTIYF
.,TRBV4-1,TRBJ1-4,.,TGCGCCAGCAGCCCCCGGGTAGGAACTAATGAAAAACTGTTTTTT,CASSPRVGTNEKLFF
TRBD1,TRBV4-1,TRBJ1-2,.,TGCGCCAGCAGCCAAGATCCTCCAACAGGGGTGGACTATGGCTACACCTTC,CASSQDPPTGVDYGYTF
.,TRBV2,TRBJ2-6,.,TGTGCCAGCACTTCAGGCAGGTCTGGGGCCAACGTCCTGACTTTC,CASTSGRSGANVLTF
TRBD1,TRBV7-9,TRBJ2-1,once,TGTGCCAGCAGCCACAACCAACAGGGGCCCCGCTTCTTC,CASSHNQQGPRFF
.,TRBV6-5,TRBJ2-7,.,TGTGCCAGCAGTTACGGCGGGGAATCCTACGAGCAGTACTTC,CASSYGGESYEQYF
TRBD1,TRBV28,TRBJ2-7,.,TGTGCCAGCCGCCGGGACAGGGACTCCTACGAGCAGTACTTC,CASRRDRDSYEQYF
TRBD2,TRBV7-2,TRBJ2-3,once,TGTGCCAGCAGCCCCCTAGCGGGAGGGACAGATACGCAGTATTTT,CASSPLAGGTDTQYF
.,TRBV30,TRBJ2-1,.,TGTGCCTGGATAATGTTGACTCCGGCGACTATAAATAATGAGCAGTTCTTC,CAWIMLTPATINNEQFF
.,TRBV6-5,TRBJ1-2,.,TGTGCCAGCAGCCAACGGGGGATCCTGGGCTACACCTTC,CASSQRGILGYTF
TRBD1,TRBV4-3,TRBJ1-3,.,TGCGCCAGCAGCCATCTGCCAGGGGGTTTGGACACCATATATTTT,CASSHLPGGLDTIYF
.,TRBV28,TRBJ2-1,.,TGTGCCAGCAGCCCCCTGGGGGTTGAGCAGTTCTTC,CASSPLGVEQFF
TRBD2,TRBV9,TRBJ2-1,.,TGTGCCAGCAGCGTAGGTAGCGGGGGTGAGCAGTTCTTC,CASSVGSGGEQFF
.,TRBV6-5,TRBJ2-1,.,TGTGCCAGCAGTTACTCGAGAAGCTTCGGCGATGAGCAGTTCTTC,CASSYSRSFGDEQFF
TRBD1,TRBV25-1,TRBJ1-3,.,TGTGCCAGCAGTGAATTTGGGACAGAGGCTGGAAACACCATATATTTT,CASSEFGTEAGNTIYF